These T cell receptor beta chains were read from a single sample in a study of cytomegalovirus exposure and HLA in healthy donors. Sequencing used immunoSEQ multiplex PCR; TCRdb keeps in-frame clones, though not all of them. The sample lists approximately 220,000 clones; around 75% were seen once. The material sequenced was PBMCs. Receptor source: a woman in her twenties or thirties in good health and CMV-seronegative. The CDR3 runs from the conserved cysteine through the conserved F or W. The D gene is left open where the match is weak.

d_gene	v_gene	j_gene	CDR3aa
NA	TRBV6-5	TRBJ2-1	CASSAGLSLNEQFF
NA	TRBV7-6	TRBJ1-1	CASSSEPNTEAFF
NA	TRBV23-1	TRBJ1-4	CASSSGTITFNEKLFF
NA	TRBV6-5	TRBJ2-3	CASSKGHSSTDTQYF
NA	TRBV6-5	TRBJ1-1	CASSYLGGRTEAFF
NA	TRBV2	TRBJ1-1	CASSEVRGERGLHTEAFF
TRBD1	TRBV19	TRBJ2-1	CASGTGPQYNEQFF
NA	TRBV4-2	TRBJ1-2	CASSQVQVTYGYTF
NA	TRBV6-4	TRBJ2-7	CASSVCCDSYSYEQYF
NA	TRBV5-6	TRBJ2-7	CASSFGLGQGRGNEQYF
TRBD2	TRBV6-6	TRBJ2-7	CASSYRSSGGIYEQYF
NA	TRBV5-1	TRBJ2-5	CASSLATVQETQYF
NA	TRBV5-1	TRBJ1-2	CASSHQTSGDGYTF
NA	TRBV5-6	TRBJ1-6	CASSLDRERNSPLHF
NA	TRBV2	TRBJ2-2	CASRAGKNTGELFF
NA	TRBV7-9	TRBJ2-5	CSSSLAAGETQYF
NA	TRBV7-9	TRBJ2-7	CSSSVQGYEQYF
NA	TRBV7-7	TRBJ2-2	CASSPRRLRNTGELFF
TRBD1	TRBV30	TRBJ1-1	CAWSDLPGQGKTEAFF
NA	TRBV7-3	TRBJ2-3	CASSSGAGDSTDTQYF
NA	TRBV6-5	TRBJ2-2	CASSYPLTGELFF
NA	TRBV6-5	TRBJ2-7	CASGQVYEQYF
TRBD2	TRBV7-2	TRBJ2-2	CASPQEGRGAGGELFF
TRBD1	TRBV10-3	TRBJ2-2	CAISGPGQGRTGELFF
NA	TRBV6-6	TRBJ1-1	CASSYPRITEAFF
NA	TRBV5-1	TRBJ1-2	CASSFENGYTF
TRBD1	TRBV6-1	TRBJ2-1	CASTDRSNEQFF
NA	TRBV2	TRBJ1-5	CASRRGRESANQPQHF
NA	TRBV5-1	TRBJ2-7	CASSGGLSYEQYF
TRBD1	TRBV6-5	TRBJ2-5	CASSYFGQGQETQYF
TRBD1	TRBV4-1	TRBJ2-3	CASSQHRDSSTDTQYF